The 6 T cell receptor beta chains below all came from one sample that was sequenced in a study of human T cells and chemical hapten exposure. The time point was: pre-sensitization, week 0. As to treatment: therapeutic diphenylcyclopropenone sensitization with weekly scalp DPC. In TCRdb, the RACE reads were re-called with MiXCR into one record per CDR3 protein. The profile shows 190,000 or so distinct CDR3 sequences, almost 30% of them singletons. The specimen comprised whole blood, sampled in connection with sensitization to the hapten diphenylcyclopropenone (DPC). The receptors here all came from a woman aged 25 to 39 with alopecia areata. Some clones in this sample may be carry-over from other donors' samples.

In DNA, the CDR3 is TGTGCCAGTAGGCAGGGGAGCCATAATGAAAAACTGTTTTTT. Translated, it gives CASRQGSHNEKLFF. The gene calls are TRBV19 and TRBJ1-4, with TRBD1 as a possible D gene (6 bases). This CDR3 comprises 14 residues. CDR1 and CDR2 from the germline V gene are LNHDA and SQIVND (reference sequence). V was clipped by 6 bases and J by 4 bases, with 12 bases between them.

The chain uses TRBV20-1 and TRBJ2-3; 13 positions agree with TRBD2. Per germline, CDR1 DFQATT and CDR2 SNEGSKA (reference sequence). Germline trimming cut 4 bases from V and 4 bases from J; bases unmatched to any gene: 5. The CDR3 extends over 15 amino acids. Here the CDR3 DNA reads TGCAGTGCTACTCTACTAGCGGGAGGGCCAGATACGCAGTATTTT. Translated: CSATLLAGGPDTQYF.

For this clonotype: A much larger clone lies one base from this, so it may be a read error. The J gene is TRBJ2-2, the V gene TRBV6-6; tentatively, D is TRBD2 (5 bases). Trimming pared 4 bases from V and 9 bases from J, leaving 12 bases between. Germline values: CDR1 MNHNY, CDR2 SVGAGI (reference sequence). The CDR3 covers 13 residues. The CDR3 region is CASSSGMTRELFF. CDR3 bases: TGTGCCAGCAGTTCGGGGATGACCAGGGAGCTGTTTTTT.

This clonotype was counted at least ten times. This rearrangement joins TRBV29-1 to TRBJ2-3; TRBD1 agrees at 8 bases. CDR1 and CDR2 (germline): SQVTM, ANQGSEA. The V segment lost 6 bases and the J segment 4 bases; nucleotides outside the gene matches: 6. The CDR3 is made up of 13 amino acids. DNA for the CDR3: TGCAGCGTCGGACAGGGTGGCGCAGATACGCAGTATTTT. It is translated as CSVGQGGADTQYF.

CDR3 loop: CASGPRGGLNTEAFF. The CDR3 region has the DNA TGTGCCAGCGGGCCCAGGGGAGGGCTTAACACTGAAGCTTTCTTT. The V gene is TRBV12-3 or TRBV12-4, the J gene TRBJ1-1, with a possible D match to TRBD1 (6 bases). Trimming cost V 8 bases and J 2 bases, with 18 bases left between them. This CDR3 region has 15 residues.

The V gene is TRBV9, the J gene TRBJ2-7; tentatively, D is TRBD2 (6 bases). This CDR3 comprises 14 residues. The germline V and J ends were trimmed by 5 bases and 3 bases, with 15 bases remaining between them. CDR1 is SGDLS, CDR2 YYNGEE, per germline. The DNA of the CDR3 is TGTGCCAGCAGTCTGACGGGACTCGACTACGAGCAGTACTTC. Translated: CASSLTGLDYEQYF.